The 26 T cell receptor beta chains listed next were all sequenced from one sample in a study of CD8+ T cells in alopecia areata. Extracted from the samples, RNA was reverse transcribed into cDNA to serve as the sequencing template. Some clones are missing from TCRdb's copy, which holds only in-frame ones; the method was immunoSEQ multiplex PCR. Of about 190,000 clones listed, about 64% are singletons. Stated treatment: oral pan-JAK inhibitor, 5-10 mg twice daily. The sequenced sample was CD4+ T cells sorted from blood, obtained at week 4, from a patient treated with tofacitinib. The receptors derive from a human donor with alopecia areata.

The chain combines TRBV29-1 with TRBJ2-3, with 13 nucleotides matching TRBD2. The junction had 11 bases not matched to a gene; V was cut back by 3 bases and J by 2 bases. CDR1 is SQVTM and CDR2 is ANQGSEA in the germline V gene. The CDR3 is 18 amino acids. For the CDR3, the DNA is TGCAGCGTTGAGAAGACTAGCGGGGGGTCGATGATCACAGATACGCAGTATTTT. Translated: CSVEKTSGGSMITDTQYF.

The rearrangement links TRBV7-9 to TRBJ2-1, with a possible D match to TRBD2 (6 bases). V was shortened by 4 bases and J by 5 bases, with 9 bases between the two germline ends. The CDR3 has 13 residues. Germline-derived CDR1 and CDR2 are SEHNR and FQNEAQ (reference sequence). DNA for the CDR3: TGTGCCAGCAGCTCGGGACTTCACAATGAGCAGTTCTTC. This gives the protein CASSSGLHNEQFF.

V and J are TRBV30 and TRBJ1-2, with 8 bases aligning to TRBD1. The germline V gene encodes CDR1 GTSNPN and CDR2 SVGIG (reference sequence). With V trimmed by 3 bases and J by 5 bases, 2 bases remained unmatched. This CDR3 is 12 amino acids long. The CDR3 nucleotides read TGTGCCTGGAGGGGGGACAGGTATGGCTACACCTTC. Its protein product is CAWRGDRYGYTF. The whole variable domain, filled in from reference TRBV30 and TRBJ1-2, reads SQTIHQWPATLVQPVGSPLSLECTVEGTSNPNLYWYRQAAGRGLQLLFYSVGIGQISSEVPQNLSASRPQDRQFILSSKKLLLSDSGFYLCAWRGDRYGYTFGSGTRLTVV.

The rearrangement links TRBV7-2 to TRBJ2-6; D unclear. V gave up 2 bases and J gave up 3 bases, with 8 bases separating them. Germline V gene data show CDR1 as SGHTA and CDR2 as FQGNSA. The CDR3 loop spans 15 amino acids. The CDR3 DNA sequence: TGTGCCAGCAGCTTAAGCCTAGGTGGGGCCAACGTCCTGACTTTC. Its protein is CASSLSLGGANVLTF.

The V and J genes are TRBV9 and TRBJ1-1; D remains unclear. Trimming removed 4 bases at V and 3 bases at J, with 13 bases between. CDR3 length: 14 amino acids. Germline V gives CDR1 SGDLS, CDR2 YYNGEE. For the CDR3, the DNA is TGTGCCAGCAGCCCAGAACCGTGGGACACTGAAGCTTTCTTT. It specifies CASSPEPWDTEAFF.

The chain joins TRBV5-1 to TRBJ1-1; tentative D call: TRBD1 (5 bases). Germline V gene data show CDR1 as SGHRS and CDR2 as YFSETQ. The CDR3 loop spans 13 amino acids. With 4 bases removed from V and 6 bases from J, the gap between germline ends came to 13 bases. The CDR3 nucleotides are TGCGCCAGCAGCCCGGACACGAGGGCTGAAGCTTTCTTT. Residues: CASSPDTRAEAFF. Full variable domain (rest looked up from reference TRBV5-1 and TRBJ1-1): KAGVTQTPRYLIKTRGQQVTLSCSPISGHRSVSWYQQTPGQGLQFLFEYFSETQRNKGNFPGRFSGRQFSNSRSEMNVSTLELGDSALYLCASSPDTRAEAFFGQGTRLTVV.

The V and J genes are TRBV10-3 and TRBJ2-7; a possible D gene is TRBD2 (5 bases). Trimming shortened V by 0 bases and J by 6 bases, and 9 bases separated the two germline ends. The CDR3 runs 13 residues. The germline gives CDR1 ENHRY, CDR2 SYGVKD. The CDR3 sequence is CAISESKAGEQYF. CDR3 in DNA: TGTGCCATCAGTGAGTCGAAGGCGGGCGAGCAGTACTTC.

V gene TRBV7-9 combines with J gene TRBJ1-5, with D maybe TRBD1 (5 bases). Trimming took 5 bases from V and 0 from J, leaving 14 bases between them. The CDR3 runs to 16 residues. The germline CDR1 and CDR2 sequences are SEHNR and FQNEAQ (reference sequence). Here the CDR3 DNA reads TGTGCCAGCAGCGGACCTGGGACGGATAGCAATCAGCCCCAGCATTTT. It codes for CASSGPGTDSNQPQHF. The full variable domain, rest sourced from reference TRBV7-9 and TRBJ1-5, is DTGVSQNPRHKITKRGQNVTFRCDPISEHNRLYWYRQTLGQGPEFLTYFQNEAQLEKSRLLSDRFSAERPKGSFSTLEIQRTEQGDSAMYLCASSGPGTDSNQPQHFGDGTRLSIL.

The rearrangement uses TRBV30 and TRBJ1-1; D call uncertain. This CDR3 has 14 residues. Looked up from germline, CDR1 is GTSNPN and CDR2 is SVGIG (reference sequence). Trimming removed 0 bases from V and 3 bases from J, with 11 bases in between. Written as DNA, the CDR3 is TGTGCCTGGAGTGTGTACTCGGCGGACACTGAAGCTTTCTTT. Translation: CAWSVYSADTEAFF.

In DNA, the CDR3 is TGTGCCAGTAGTACACGGACGGTGAACACTGAAGCTTTCTTT. This translates into CASSTRTVNTEAFF. This rearrangement joins TRBV19 to TRBJ1-1; no firm D call. The CDR3 is 14 residues long. Trimming took 4 bases from V and 0 from J, leaving 9 bases between them. CDR1 is LNHDA, CDR2 SQIVND, per germline (reference sequence).

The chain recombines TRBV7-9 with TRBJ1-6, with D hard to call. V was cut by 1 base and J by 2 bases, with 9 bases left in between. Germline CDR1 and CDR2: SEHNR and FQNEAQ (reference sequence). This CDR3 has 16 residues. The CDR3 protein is CASSLVGGTYNSPLHF. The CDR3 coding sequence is TGTGCCAGCAGCTTAGTAGGTGGGACCTATAATTCACCCCTCCACTTT.

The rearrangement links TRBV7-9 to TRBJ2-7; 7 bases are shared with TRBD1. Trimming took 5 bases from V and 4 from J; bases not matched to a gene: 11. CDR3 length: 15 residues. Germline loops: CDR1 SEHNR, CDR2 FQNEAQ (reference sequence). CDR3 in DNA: TGTGCCAGCAGCCGCGTCTGGGACAGAGGTTACGAGCAGTACTTC. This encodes CASSRVWDRGYEQYF. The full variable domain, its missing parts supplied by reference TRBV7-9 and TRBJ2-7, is DTGVSQNPRHKITKRGQNVTFRCDPISEHNRLYWYRQTLGQGPEFLTYFQNEAQLEKSRLLSDRFSAERPKGSFSTLEIQRTEQGDSAMYLCASSRVWDRGYEQYFGPGTRLTVT.

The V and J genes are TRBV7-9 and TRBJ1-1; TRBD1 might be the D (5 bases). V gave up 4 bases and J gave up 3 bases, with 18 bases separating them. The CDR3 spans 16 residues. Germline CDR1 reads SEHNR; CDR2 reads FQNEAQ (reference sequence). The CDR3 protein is CASSSGTTSQDTEAFF. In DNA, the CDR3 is TGTGCCAGCAGCTCAGGGACTACATCCCAAGACACTGAAGCTTTCTTT.

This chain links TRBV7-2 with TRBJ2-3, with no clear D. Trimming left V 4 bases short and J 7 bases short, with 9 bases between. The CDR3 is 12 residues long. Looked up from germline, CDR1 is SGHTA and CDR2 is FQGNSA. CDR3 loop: CASSSTQNTQYF. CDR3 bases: TGTGCCAGCAGCTCCACCCAGAATACGCAGTATTTT.

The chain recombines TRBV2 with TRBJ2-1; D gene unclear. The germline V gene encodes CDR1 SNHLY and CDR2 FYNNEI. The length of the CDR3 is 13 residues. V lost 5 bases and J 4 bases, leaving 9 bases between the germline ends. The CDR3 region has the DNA TGTGCCAGCAGTCTAGGAGAGTACAATGAGCAGTTCTTC. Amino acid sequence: CASSLGEYNEQFF.

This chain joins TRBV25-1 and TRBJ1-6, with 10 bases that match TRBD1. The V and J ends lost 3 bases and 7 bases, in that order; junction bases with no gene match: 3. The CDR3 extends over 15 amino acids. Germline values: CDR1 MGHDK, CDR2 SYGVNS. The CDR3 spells CASSEWGQGNSPLHF. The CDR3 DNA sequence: TGTGCCAGCAGTGAGTGGGGACAGGGGAATTCACCCCTCCACTTT.

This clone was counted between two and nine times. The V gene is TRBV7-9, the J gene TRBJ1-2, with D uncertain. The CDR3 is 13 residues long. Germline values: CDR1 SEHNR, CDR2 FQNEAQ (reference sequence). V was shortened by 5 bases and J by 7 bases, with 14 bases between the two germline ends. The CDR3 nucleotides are TGTGCCAGCAGCCCGGGCCCGACGCTTGGCTACACCTTC. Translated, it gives CASSPGPTLGYTF. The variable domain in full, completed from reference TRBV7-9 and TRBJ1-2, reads DTGVSQNPRHKITKRGQNVTFRCDPISEHNRLYWYRQTLGQGPEFLTYFQNEAQLEKSRLLSDRFSAERPKGSFSTLEIQRTEQGDSAMYLCASSPGPTLGYTFGSGTRLTVV.

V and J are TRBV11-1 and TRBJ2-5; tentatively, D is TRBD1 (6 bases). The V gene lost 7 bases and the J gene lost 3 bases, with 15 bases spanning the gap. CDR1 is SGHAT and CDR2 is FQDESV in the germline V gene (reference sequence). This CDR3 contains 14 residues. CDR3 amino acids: CASTKDWTEETQYF. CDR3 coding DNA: TGTGCCAGCACCAAGGATTGGACAGAAGAGACCCAGTACTTC.

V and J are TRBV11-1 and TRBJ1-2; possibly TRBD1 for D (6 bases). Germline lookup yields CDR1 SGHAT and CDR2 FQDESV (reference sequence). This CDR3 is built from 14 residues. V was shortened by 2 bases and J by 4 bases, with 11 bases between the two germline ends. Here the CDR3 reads CASSLSTGIYGYTF. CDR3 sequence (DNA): TGTGCCAGCAGCTTATCGACAGGAATCTATGGCTACACCTTC. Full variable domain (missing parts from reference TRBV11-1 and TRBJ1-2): EAEVAQSPRYKITEKSQAVAFWCDPISGHATLYWYRQILGQGPELLVQFQDESVVDDSQLPKDRFSAERLKGVDSTLKIQPAELGDSAMYLCASSLSTGIYGYTFGSGTRLTVV.

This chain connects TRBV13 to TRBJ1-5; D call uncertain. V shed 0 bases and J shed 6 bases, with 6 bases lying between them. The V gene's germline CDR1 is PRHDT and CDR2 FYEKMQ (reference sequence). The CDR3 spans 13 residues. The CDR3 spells CASSLGRGQPQHF. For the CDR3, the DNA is TGTGCCAGCAGCTTAGGCCGCGGTCAGCCCCAGCATTTT.

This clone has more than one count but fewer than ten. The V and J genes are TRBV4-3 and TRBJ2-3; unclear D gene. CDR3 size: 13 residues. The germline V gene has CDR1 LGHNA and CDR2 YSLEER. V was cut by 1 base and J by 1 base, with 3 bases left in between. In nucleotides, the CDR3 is TGCGCCAGCAGCCAAGGACGCACAGATACGCAGTATTTT. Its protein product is CASSQGRTDTQYF.

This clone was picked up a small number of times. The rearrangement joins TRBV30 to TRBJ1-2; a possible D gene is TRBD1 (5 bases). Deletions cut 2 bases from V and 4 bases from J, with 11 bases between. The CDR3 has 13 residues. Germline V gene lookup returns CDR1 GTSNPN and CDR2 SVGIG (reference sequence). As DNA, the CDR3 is TGTGCCTGGAGTAGGGGATCCCGCTATGGCTACACCTTC. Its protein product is CAWSRGSRYGYTF.

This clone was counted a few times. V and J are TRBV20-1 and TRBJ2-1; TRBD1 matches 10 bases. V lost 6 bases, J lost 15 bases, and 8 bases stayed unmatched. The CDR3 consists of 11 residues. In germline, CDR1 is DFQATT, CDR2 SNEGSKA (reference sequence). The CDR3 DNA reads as TGCAGTGCCCAGGAATGGGACAGGGGGTTCTTC. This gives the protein CSAQEWDRGFF.

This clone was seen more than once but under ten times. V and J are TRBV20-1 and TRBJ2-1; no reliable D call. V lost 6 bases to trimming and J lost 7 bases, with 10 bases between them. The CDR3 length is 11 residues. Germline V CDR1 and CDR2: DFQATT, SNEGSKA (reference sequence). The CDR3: CSAGQSNEQFF. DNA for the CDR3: TGCAGTGCGGGTCAGTCTAATGAGCAGTTCTTC.

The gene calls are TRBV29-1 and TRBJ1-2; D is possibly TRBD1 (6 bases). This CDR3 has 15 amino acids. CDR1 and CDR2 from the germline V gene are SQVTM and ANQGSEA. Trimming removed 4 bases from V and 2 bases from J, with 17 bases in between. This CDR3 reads CSVAHQPRGNYGYTF. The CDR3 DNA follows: TGCAGCGTTGCCCACCAACCCAGGGGAAACTATGGCTACACCTTC.

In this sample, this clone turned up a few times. The CDR3 nucleotides read TGCGCCAGCAGCCAAGATCTGGGGGTTGGGGCCAACGTCCTGACTTTC. Translating it yields CASSQDLGVGANVLTF. V and J are TRBV4-3 and TRBJ2-6, with D possibly called TRBD1 or TRBD2 (5 bases each). This CDR3 has 16 amino acids. V lost 0 bases to trimming and J lost 3 bases, with 9 bases between them. CDR1 LGHNA and CDR2 YSLEER come from the germline V gene.